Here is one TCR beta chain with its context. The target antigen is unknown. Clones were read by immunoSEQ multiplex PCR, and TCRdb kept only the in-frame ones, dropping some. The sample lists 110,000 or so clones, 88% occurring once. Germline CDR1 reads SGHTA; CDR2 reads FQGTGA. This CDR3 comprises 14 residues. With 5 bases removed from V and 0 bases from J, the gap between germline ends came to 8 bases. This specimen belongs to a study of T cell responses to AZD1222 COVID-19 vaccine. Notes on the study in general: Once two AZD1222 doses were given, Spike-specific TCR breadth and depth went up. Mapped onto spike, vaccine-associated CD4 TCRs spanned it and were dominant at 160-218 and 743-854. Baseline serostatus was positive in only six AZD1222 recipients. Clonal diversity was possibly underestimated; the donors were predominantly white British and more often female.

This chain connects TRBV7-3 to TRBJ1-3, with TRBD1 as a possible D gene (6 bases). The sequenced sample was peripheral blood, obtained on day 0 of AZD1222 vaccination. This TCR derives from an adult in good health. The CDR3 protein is CASSIGGSGNTIYF. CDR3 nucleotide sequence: TGTGCCAGCAGCATAGGGGGCTCTGGAAACACCATATATTTT.